The T cell receptor beta chain described here comes from a study of cytomegalovirus exposure and HLA in healthy donors. Study summary: Of the donors genotyped, several hundred in all, 80% to 85% fell in the Caucasian-associated ancestry cluster.

Looked up from germline, CDR1 is SGHAT and CDR2 is FQNNGV. The CDR3 sequence is 12 residues long. V lost 8 bases to trimming and J lost 4 bases; unmatched junction nucleotides: 3. Points on this clone: Its specificity is unknown.

Both 60 Vbeta primers and 13 Jbeta primers went into the PCR. Authors' methods: Counted up in a later analysis, unique TCR beta chains came to about 80 million, with roughly 11 million shared. Clones were sequenced by immunoSEQ multiplex PCR, and TCRdb holds only the in-frame ones, with some missing. V, J and clone size were drawn from that table, and D and trimming were deduced from the DNA. This sample yields roughly 130,000 clones, of which 79% are seen a single time; about 2% belongs to the top ten. Whole-study results and caveats: Presence/absence comparisons presumed near-even sequencing depth among donors. Per a later analysis, HLA-associated TCR beta chains showed more clonal expansion than other, equally common TCR beta chains.

This sequence was found in a man younger than 35 in good health and CMV-seronegative. Sequencing was done on a sample of PBMCs. V and J are TRBV11-2 and TRBJ1-1, with 8 bases identical to TRBD1. The CDR3 DNA sequence: TGTGCCAGCCAAACAGGGGGCACTGAAGCTTTCTTT. Its translation: CASQTGGTEAFF.